This T cell receptor beta chain was found in a study of blood T cells in healthy people across ages. Study summary: Template switching retrieved approximately one barcoded beta molecule for each two T cells.

In its sample, this clonotype was seen many times. The authors ran a second PCR of 7 to 11 cycles using a sample-barcoded 5' primer and a J-beta primer mix. Each CDR3 protein gets one entry after TCRdb re-called the 5' RACE reads with MiXCR. The sample comprises roughly 700,000 distinct CDR3 sequences, about a third of which are singletons, and approximately 15% rests with the top ten. Input material: blood. This sequence originates from an elderly woman in good health.

CDR3 in DNA: TGTGCCAGCAGCCAAGATTCAGGGCTAGGGGTCTACAATGAGCAGTTCTTC. Translating gives CASSQDSGLGVYNEQFF. V and J are TRBV4-2 and TRBJ2-1; D may be TRBD1 (5 bases). Trimming pared 0 bases from V and 3 bases from J, leaving 15 bases between. The germline V gene has CDR1 LGHNA and CDR2 YNFKEQ. CDR3 length: 17 amino acids.